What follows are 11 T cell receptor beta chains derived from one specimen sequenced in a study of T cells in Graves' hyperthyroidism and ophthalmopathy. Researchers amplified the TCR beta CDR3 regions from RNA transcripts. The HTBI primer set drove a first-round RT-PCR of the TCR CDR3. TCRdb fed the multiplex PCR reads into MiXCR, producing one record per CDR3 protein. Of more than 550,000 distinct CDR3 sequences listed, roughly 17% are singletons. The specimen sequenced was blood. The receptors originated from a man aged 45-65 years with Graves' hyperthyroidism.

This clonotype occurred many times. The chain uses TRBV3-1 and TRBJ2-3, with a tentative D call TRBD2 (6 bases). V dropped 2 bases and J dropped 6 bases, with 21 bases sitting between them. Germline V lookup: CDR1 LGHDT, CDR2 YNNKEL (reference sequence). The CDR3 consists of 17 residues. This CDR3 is CASSQLSWGLQDDTQYF. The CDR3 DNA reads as TGTGCCAGCAGCCAACTATCTTGGGGACTGCAAGACGATACGCAGTATTTT.

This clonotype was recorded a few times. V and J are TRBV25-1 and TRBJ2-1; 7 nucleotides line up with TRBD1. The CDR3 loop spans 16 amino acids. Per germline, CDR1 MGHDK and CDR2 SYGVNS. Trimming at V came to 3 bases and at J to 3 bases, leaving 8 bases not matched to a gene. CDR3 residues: CASSELQGNFYNEQFF. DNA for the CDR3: TGTGCCAGCAGTGAGCTACAGGGGAATTTCTACAATGAGCAGTTCTTC.

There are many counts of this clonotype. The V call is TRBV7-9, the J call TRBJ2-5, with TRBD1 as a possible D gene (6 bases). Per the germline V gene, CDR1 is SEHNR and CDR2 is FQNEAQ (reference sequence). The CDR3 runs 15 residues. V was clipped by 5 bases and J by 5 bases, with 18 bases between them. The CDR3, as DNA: TGTGCCAGCAGCCATCACAGGGTGATTACGGAGACCCAGTACTTC. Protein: CASSHHRVITETQYF. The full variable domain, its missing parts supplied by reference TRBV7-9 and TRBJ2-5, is DTGVSQNPRHKITKRGQNVTFRCDPISEHNRLYWYRQTLGQGPEFLTYFQNEAQLEKSRLLSDRFSAERPKGSFSTLEIQRTEQGDSAMYLCASSHHRVITETQYFGPGTRLLVL.

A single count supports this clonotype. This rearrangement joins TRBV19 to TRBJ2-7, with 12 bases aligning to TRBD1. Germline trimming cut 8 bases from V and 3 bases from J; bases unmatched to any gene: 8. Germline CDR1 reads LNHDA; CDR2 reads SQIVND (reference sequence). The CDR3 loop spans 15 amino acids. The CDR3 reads CASSFGDRGLYEQYF. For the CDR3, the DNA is TGTGCCAGTTCATTCGGGGACAGGGGGCTCTACGAGCAGTACTTC.

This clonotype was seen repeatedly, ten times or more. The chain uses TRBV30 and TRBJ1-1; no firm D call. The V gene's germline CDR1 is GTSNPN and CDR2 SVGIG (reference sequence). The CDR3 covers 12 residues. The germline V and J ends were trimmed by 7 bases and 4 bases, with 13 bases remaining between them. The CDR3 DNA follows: TGTGCCTCGGACCGGAAATCCACTGAAGCTTTCTTT. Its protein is CASDRKSTEAFF.

The CDR3 loop is CAVLAGDYEQYF. As DNA, the CDR3 is TGTGCCGTTCTAGCGGGAGACTACGAGCAGTACTTC. The V call is TRBV10-3, the J call TRBJ2-7, with 10 bases identical to TRBD2. The CDR3 is made up of 12 amino acids. V shed 11 bases and J 3 bases; nucleotides not matched to a gene: 4. Germline values: CDR1 ENHRY, CDR2 SYGVKD.

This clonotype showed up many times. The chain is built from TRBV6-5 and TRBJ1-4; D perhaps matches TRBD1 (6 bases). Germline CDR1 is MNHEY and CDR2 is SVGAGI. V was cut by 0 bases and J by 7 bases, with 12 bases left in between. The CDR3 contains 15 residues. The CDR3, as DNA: TGTGCCAGCAGTTACTCGAACCAGGGGTTTGAAAAACTGTTTTTT. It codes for CASSYSNQGFEKLFF.

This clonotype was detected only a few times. CDR3 residues: CASRTSGTNEQFF. For the CDR3, the DNA is TGCGCCAGCAGGACTAGCGGGACGAATGAGCAGTTCTTC. This rearrangement joins TRBV10-2 to TRBJ2-1, with TRBD2 matching 11 bases. There are 13 residues in the CDR3. CDR1 is WSHSY, CDR2 SAAADI, per germline. V trimming: 6 bases; J trimming: 7 bases; junction bases outside the gene matches: 2.

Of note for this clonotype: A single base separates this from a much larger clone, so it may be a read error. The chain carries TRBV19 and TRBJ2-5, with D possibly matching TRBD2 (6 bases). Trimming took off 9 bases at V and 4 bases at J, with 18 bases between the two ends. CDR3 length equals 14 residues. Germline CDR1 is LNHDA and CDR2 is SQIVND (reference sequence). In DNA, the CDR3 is TGTGCCAGCCACACTAGCAGGAGTATAGAGACCCAGTACTTC. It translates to CASHTSRSIETQYF. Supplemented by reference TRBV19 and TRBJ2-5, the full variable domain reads DGGITQSPKYLFRKEGQNVTLSCEQNLNHDAMYWYRQDPGQGLRLIYYSQIVNDFQKGDIAEGYSVSREKKESFPLTVTSAQKNPTAFYLCASHTSRSIETQYFGPGTRLLVL.

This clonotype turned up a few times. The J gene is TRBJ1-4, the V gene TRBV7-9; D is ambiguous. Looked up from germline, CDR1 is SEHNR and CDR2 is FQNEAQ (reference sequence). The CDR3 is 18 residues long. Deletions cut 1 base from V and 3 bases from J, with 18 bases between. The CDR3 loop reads CASSLGRLADPPNEKLFF. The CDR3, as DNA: TGTGCCAGCAGCTTAGGTCGTCTGGCAGACCCCCCTAATGAAAAACTGTTTTTT.

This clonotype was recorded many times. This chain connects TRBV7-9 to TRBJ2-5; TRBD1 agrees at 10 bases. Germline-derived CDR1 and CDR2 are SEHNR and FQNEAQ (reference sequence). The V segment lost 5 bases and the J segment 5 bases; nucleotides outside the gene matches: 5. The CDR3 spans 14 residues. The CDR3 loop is CASSTGTGVETQYF. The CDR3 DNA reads TGTGCCAGCAGCACGGGGACAGGGGTCGAGACCCAGTACTTC. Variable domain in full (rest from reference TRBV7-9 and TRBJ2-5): DTGVSQNPRHKITKRGQNVTFRCDPISEHNRLYWYRQTLGQGPEFLTYFQNEAQLEKSRLLSDRFSAERPKGSFSTLEIQRTEQGDSAMYLCASSTGTGVETQYFGPGTRLLVL.